The 22 T cell receptor beta chains below all came from one sample that was sequenced in a study of cytotoxic CD8 clonotypes in ibrutinib-treated CLL. Some clones are missing from TCRdb's copy, which holds only in-frame ones; the method was immunoSEQ multiplex PCR. The sample consists of some 310,000 clones, roughly 79% of them appearing once. Material: PBMCs, obtained before ibrutinib treatment. These receptors all come from a human donor with chronic lymphocytic leukemia.

This clone was observed once. J is TRBJ2-3 and V is TRBV9, with 8 positions matching TRBD1. This CDR3 comprises 15 residues. V lost 1 base to trimming and J lost 2 bases; unmatched junction nucleotides: 3. Germline CDR1 and CDR2: SGDLS and YYNGEE. CDR3 protein: CASSVLGQATDTQYF. In DNA form, the CDR3 reads TGTGCCAGCAGCGTACTGGGACAGGCCACAGATACGCAGTATTTT.

This rearrangement joins TRBV7-3 to TRBJ2-1, with D possibly matching TRBD1 (6 bases). Germline CDR1 reads SGHTA; CDR2 reads FQGTGA. The CDR3 is 15 residues long. Trimming shortened V by 4 bases and J by 0 bases, and 10 bases separated the two germline ends. The CDR3 is CASSYDRPSYNEQFF. CDR3 nucleotides: TGTGCCAGCAGCTACGACAGGCCCTCCTACAATGAGCAGTTCTTC.

The chain couples TRBV27 to TRBJ2-7, with D hard to call. V was pared by 0 bases and J by 3 bases, with 18 bases between. Germline V gene sequence: CDR1 MNHEY, CDR2 SMNVEV (reference sequence). The CDR3 has 17 amino acids. The CDR3 protein is CASSLSMRSGNRYEQYF. The CDR3 DNA reads as TGTGCCAGCAGTTTATCTATGCGGTCAGGTAATCGCTACGAGCAGTACTTC.

The rearrangement links TRBV7-2 to TRBJ2-7, with 8 bases lining up with TRBD1. V was pared by 5 bases and J by 1 base, with 7 bases of the junction left unmatched. The length of the CDR3 is 15 residues. Germline loops: CDR1 SGHTA, CDR2 FQGNSA. This chain's CDR3 is CASSKDRGSSYEQYF. CDR3 sequence (DNA): TGTGCCAGCAGCAAAGACAGGGGTTCTTCCTACGAGCAGTACTTC.

The chain has TRBV7-9 and TRBJ2-3; TRBD2 aligns across 7 bases. CDR1 and CDR2 (germline): SEHNR, FQNEAQ (reference sequence). V dropped 5 bases and J dropped 7; count of bases not matched to a gene: 12. The CDR3 extends over 15 amino acids. The DNA for the CDR3 is TGTGCCAGCAGCCTACTAAGGCGGGAGCCTAATACGCAGTATTTT. Translated: CASSLLRREPNTQYF. Combining the CDR3 with reference TRBV7-9 and TRBJ2-3 gives the whole variable domain DTGVSQNPRHKITKRGQNVTFRCDPISEHNRLYWYRQTLGQGPEFLTYFQNEAQLEKSRLLSDRFSAERPKGSFSTLEIQRTEQGDSAMYLCASSLLRREPNTQYFGPGTRLTVL.

The chain has TRBV19 and TRBJ1-1; 9 bases agree with TRBD1. V lost 8 bases and J lost 4; bases outside the gene matches: 17. This CDR3 contains 17 residues. CDR1 and CDR2 from the germline V gene are LNHDA and SQIVND (reference sequence). The CDR3 DNA reads as TGTGCCAGTCGATGGGGCTCGGACAGGGGATCTAGCACTGAAGCTTTCTTT. Translation gives CASRWGSDRGSSTEAFF.

The chain uses TRBV7-3 and TRBJ2-7, with D possibly being TRBD2 (6 bases). Deletions cut 5 bases from V and 6 bases from J, with 14 bases between. Germline V lookup: CDR1 SGHTA, CDR2 FQGTGA. The CDR3 runs to 13 residues. The CDR3 loop reads CASSPSRAGEQYF. The CDR3 nucleotides read TGTGCCAGCAGCCCCTCAAGAGCGGGCGAGCAGTACTTC.

The genes are TRBV2 and TRBJ2-6; possible D gene TRBD1, 5 bases. The CDR3 is made up of 17 amino acids. CDR1 and CDR2 (germline): SNHLY, FYNNEI. The V gene lost 8 bases and the J gene lost 0 bases, with 17 bases spanning the gap. CDR3 sequence reads: CASGWGGTLSGANVLTF. CDR3 DNA sequence: TGTGCCAGCGGCTGGGGCGGAACCCTCTCTGGGGCCAACGTCCTGACTTTC.

The chain has TRBV7-2 and TRBJ2-1; TRBD2 aligns across 12 bases. Germline-derived CDR1 and CDR2 are SGHTA and FQGNSA. Losses at the gene ends were 5 bases for V and 4 bases for J; bases not matched to a gene: 6. CDR3 length equals 16 residues. The CDR3 DNA reads as TGTGCCAGCAGCCGACTAGCGGGAGAGGAGTACAATGAGCAGTTCTTC. Residues: CASSRLAGEEYNEQFF.

CDR3 bases: TGTGCCAGCAGTCCTACTAGCGGGGCCACCAATGAGCAGTTCTTC. It specifies CASSPTSGATNEQFF. V usage is TRBV5-8 and J usage is TRBJ2-1; 10 bases match TRBD2. The V and J ends lost 5 bases and 6 bases, in that order; junction bases with no gene match: 8. The CDR3 spans 15 residues. The germline V gene has CDR1 SGHTS and CDR2 YDEGEE.

V usage is TRBV7-8 and J usage is TRBJ2-7; D not certain. Germline V lookup: CDR1 SGHVS, CDR2 FQNEAQ. Deletions cut 4 bases from V and 0 bases from J, with 19 bases between. The CDR3 extends over 17 amino acids. The CDR3 protein is CASSYPSATSLSYEQYF. The DNA for the CDR3 is TGTGCCAGCAGCTACCCAAGCGCGACATCCCTCTCCTACGAGCAGTACTTC.

The chain is built from TRBV28 and TRBJ2-7; no clear D. V was shortened by 3 bases and J by 5 bases, with 8 bases between the two germline ends. This CDR3 is 12 amino acids long. The germline gives CDR1 MDHEN, CDR2 SYDVKM. The CDR3 loop reads CASSLRGNEQYF. The CDR3 nucleotides read TGTGCCAGCAGTTTGCGAGGCAACGAGCAGTACTTC.

V gene TRBV11-2 combines with J gene TRBJ1-2; TRBD1 matches at 10 bases. The CDR3 covers 15 residues. Germline lookup yields CDR1 SGHAT and CDR2 FQNNGV. J lost 1 base, V lost 5 bases, and 4 bases had no gene match. DNA for the CDR3: TGTGCCAGCAGCGAGGACAGGGGGGGTAACTATGGCTACACCTTC. Residues: CASSEDRGGNYGYTF.

The gene calls are TRBV4-2 and TRBJ2-7; D is perhaps TRBD1 (6 bases). Trimming left V 0 bases short and J 4 bases short, with 16 bases between. This CDR3 spans 16 amino acids. CDR1 is LGHNA and CDR2 is YNFKEQ in the germline V gene. CDR3 in amino acids: CASSQEGPGATYEQYF. CDR3 sequence (DNA): TGTGCCAGCAGCCAAGAGGGGCCAGGGGCTACGTACGAGCAGTACTTC.

This clone was seen only once. The J gene is TRBJ2-1, the V gene TRBV28; a possible D gene is TRBD2 (6 bases). This CDR3 spans 16 amino acids. Looked up from germline, CDR1 is MDHEN and CDR2 is SYDVKM. Trimming took 7 bases from V and 0 from J, leaving 16 bases between them. The DNA for the CDR3 is TGTGCCAGCAAATTCCGACTAGTCCGCTCCTACAATGAGCAGTTCTTC. This translates into CASKFRLVRSYNEQFF.

CDR3 sequence reads: CASSGGNEQFF. The CDR3 nucleotides are TGCGCCAGCAGCGGAGGGAATGAGCAGTTCTTC. The chain has TRBV5-1 and TRBJ2-1, with a tentative D call TRBD2 (6 bases). The CDR3 consists of 11 residues. V was clipped by 4 bases and J by 7 bases, with 6 bases between them. CDR1 is SGHRS, CDR2 YFSETQ, per germline.

The V gene is TRBV28, the J gene TRBJ1-1, with D possibly being TRBD1 (5 bases). This CDR3 is built from 15 residues. The V gene lost 2 bases and the J gene lost 5 bases, with 15 bases spanning the gap. Germline CDR1 is MDHEN and CDR2 is SYDVKM. CDR3 loop: CASSLTGGVYTEAFF. Here the CDR3 DNA reads TGTGCCAGCAGTTTAACTGGGGGGGTTTATACTGAAGCTTTCTTT. Looking up the rest from reference TRBV28 and TRBJ1-1 gives the full variable domain: DVKVTQSSRYLVKRTGEKVFLECVQDMDHENMFWYRQDPGLGLRLIYFSYDVKMKEKGDIPEGYSVSREKKERFSLILESASTNQTSMYLCASSLTGGVYTEAFFGQGTRLTVV.

The rearrangement uses TRBV4-3 and TRBJ2-7; D possibly matches TRBD1 or TRBD2 (6 bases each). Germline V gene lookup returns CDR1 LGHNA and CDR2 YSLEER. Trimming left V 0 bases short and J 6 bases short, with 15 bases between. This CDR3 region has 15 residues. The CDR3 sequence: CASSQDRGTPGEQYF. In DNA form, the CDR3 reads TGCGCCAGCAGCCAAGATCGCGGGACACCCGGCGAGCAGTACTTC.

The V gene is TRBV7-2, the J gene TRBJ1-5; D is unclear. Germline V lookup: CDR1 SGHTA, CDR2 FQGNSA. The V end lost 4 bases, the J end lost 4 bases, and 8 bases lay between the germline ends. The CDR3 sequence is 13 residues long. CDR3 coding DNA: TGTGCCAGCAGCTCTGACATTAATCAGCCCCAGCATTTT. It is translated as CASSSDINQPQHF.

The chain links TRBV19 to TRBJ2-7, with no clear D. CDR3 length: 14 amino acids. V was trimmed by 3 bases and J by 2 bases, leaving 11 bases between them. The V gene's germline CDR1 is LNHDA and CDR2 SQIVND (reference sequence). The CDR3 region is CASSIGPRAYEQYF. The CDR3 DNA reads TGTGCCAGTAGTATTGGACCGCGAGCCTACGAGCAGTACTTC.

This clone was recorded only once. The CDR3 region is CASSSPRLIQETQYF. The CDR3 DNA sequence: TGTGCCAGCAGTTCCCCAAGGCTGATCCAAGAGACCCAGTACTTC. This chain links TRBV11-1 with TRBJ2-5; D call uncertain. Per the germline V gene, CDR1 is SGHAT and CDR2 is FQDESV (reference sequence). This CDR3 spans 15 amino acids. Trimming took 6 bases from V and 1 from J, leaving 15 bases between them.

The chain combines TRBV6-5 with TRBJ1-5; D not certain. The CDR3 is 14 residues long. V was clipped by 3 bases and J by 2 bases, with 8 bases between them. Looked up from germline, CDR1 is MNHEY and CDR2 is SVGAGI. The CDR3 sequence: CASSYAGGNQPQHF. The CDR3 nucleotides read TGTGCCAGCAGTTATGCGGGTGGCAATCAGCCCCAGCATTTT.